This T cell receptor (beta chain) originates from a study of T cells after yellow fever vaccination. Study results and limitations: The bulk population could contribute abundant contaminating clonotypes to FACS-sorted repertoires.

TCRdb re-analysed the 5' RACE reads in MiXCR, keeping a single row per CDR3 protein. The sample shows about 400,000 distinct CDR3 sequences, 6.2% of them seen only once. This clonotype came up many times. Antigen unknown. The starting material was PBMCs, obtained 5 days after the yellow fever booster vaccination. This receptor was taken from a man aged 25 to 45 who received the YFV17D yellow fever vaccine.

The CDR3 sequence: CSARAPGVQFF. CDR3 DNA sequence: TGCAGTGCTAGAGCCCCTGGGGTGCAGTTCTTC. The rearrangement links TRBV20-1 to TRBJ2-1, with D hard to call. Germline V gene data show CDR1 as DFQATT and CDR2 as SNEGSKA (reference sequence). V shed 1 base and J shed 12 bases, with 10 bases lying between them. This CDR3 has 11 amino acids.